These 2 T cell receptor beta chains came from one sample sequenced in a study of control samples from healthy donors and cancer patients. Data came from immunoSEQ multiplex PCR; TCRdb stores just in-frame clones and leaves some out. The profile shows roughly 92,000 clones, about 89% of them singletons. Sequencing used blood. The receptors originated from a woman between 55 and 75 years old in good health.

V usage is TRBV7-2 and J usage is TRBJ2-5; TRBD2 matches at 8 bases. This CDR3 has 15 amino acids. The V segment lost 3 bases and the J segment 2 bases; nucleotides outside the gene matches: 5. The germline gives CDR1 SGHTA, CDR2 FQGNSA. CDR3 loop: CASSFGLAGQETQYF. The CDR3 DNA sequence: TGTGCCAGCAGCTTTGGGTTAGCGGGACAAGAGACCCAGTACTTC.

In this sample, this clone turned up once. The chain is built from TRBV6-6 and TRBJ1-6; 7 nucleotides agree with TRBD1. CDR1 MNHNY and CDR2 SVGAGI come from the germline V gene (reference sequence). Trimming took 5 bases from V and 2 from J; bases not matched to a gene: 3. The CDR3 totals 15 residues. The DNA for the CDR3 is TGTGCCAGCAGTCAAGGGACAGCCTATAATTCACCCCTCCACTTT. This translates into CASSQGTAYNSPLHF.